This T cell receptor beta chain was observed in a study of T-cell memory formation after mild COVID-19. V gave up 0 bases and J gave up 2 bases; unmatched junction bases: 6. Per the germline V gene, CDR1 is KGHSH and CDR2 is LQKENI. The CDR3 spans 16 residues. The table lists this clonotype with a few counts. Libraries for TCRalpha and TCRbeta carried sample barcodes and unique molecular identifiers via 5'RACE. TCRdb called the 5' RACE reads again in MiXCR, with one record for every CDR3 protein. The sample holds 70,000 to 100,000 distinct CDR3 sequences; approximately 16% are singletons and the top ten take 39%.

Sample: PBMCs or a T cell subset sorted from them (not recorded which). The rearrangement joins TRBV18 to TRBJ2-5; 7 bases are shared with TRBD1. The receptor comes from a man between 18 and 35 years old who had mild COVID-19 (a few samples of this study predate the infection). Cell type and time point are not known. For the CDR3, the DNA is TGTGCCAGCTCACCACCGGGACAGAATAAACAAGAGACCCAGTACTTC. Amino acids: CASSPPGQNKQETQYF.